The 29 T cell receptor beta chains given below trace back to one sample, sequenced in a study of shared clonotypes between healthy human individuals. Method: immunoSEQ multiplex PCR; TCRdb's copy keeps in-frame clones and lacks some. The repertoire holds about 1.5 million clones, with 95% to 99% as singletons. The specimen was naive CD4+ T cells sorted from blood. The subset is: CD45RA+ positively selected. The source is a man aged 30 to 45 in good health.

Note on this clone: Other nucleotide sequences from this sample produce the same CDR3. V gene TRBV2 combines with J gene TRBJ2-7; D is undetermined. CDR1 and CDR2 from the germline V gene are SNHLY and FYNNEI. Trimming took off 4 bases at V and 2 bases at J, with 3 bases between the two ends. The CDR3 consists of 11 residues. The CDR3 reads CASSVTYEQYF. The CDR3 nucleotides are TGTGCCAGCAGTGTCACCTACGAGCAGTACTTC. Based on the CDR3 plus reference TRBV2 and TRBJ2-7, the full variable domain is EPEVTQTPSHQVTQMGQEVILRCVPISNHLYFYWYRQILGQKVEFLVSFYNNEISEKSEIFDDQFSVERPDGSNFTLKIRSTKLEDSAMYFCASSVTYEQYFGPGTRLTVT.

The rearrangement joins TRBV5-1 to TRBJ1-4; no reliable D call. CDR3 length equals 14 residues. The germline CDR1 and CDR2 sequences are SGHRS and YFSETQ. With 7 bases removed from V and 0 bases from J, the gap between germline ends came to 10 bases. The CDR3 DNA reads TGCGCCAGCTCGTCCAGTGCAACTAATGAAAAACTGTTTTTT. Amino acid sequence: CASSSSATNEKLFF.

The CDR3 spells CARQGWSGREASTDTQYF. CDR3 sequence (DNA): TGTGCCAGACAGGGTTGGAGCGGGAGGGAAGCTAGCACAGATACGCAGTATTTT. This rearrangement joins TRBV30 to TRBJ2-3, with TRBD2 identical over 10 bases. J was trimmed by 0 bases and V by 8 bases; bases with no gene match: 17. The CDR3 runs 18 residues. Germline lookup yields CDR1 GTSNPN and CDR2 SVGIG (reference sequence).

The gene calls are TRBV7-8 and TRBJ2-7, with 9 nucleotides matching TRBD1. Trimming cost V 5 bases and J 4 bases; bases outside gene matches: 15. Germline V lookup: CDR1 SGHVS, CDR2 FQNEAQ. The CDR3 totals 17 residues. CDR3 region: CASSPKRAGTGPYEQYF. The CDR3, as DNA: TGTGCCAGCAGCCCCAAGAGGGCCGGGACAGGGCCGTACGAGCAGTACTTC.

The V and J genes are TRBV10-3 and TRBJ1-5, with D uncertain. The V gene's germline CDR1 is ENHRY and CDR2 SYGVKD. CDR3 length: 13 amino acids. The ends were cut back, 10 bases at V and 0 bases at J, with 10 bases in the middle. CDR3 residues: CASTDGSNQPQHF. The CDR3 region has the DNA TGTGCCAGCACCGACGGTAGCAATCAGCCCCAGCATTTT.

Here the CDR3 reads CASSQGQLADTIYF. The CDR3 nucleotides are TGTGCCAGCAGTCAGGGACAGTTGGCGGACACCATATATTTT. The V call is TRBV6-5, the J call TRBJ1-3; 7 positions agree with TRBD1. The CDR3 length is 14 residues. Trimming took 5 bases from V and 8 from J; bases not matched to a gene: 9. Germline CDR1 reads MNHEY; CDR2 reads SVGAGI.

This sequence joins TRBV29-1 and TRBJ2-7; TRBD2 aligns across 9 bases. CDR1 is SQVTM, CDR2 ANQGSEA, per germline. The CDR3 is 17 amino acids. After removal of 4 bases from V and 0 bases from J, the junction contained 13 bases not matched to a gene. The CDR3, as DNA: TGCAGCGTTGCTCCCAGACTAGCGGAGGCCTACTCCTACGAGCAGTACTTC. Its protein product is CSVAPRLAEAYSYEQYF.

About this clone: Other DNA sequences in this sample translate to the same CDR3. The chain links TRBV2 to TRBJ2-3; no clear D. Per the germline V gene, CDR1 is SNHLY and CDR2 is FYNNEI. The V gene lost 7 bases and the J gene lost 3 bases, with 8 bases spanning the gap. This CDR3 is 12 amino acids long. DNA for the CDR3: TGTGCCAGCAAAGAGAGGACAGATACGCAGTATTTT. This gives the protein CASKERTDTQYF.

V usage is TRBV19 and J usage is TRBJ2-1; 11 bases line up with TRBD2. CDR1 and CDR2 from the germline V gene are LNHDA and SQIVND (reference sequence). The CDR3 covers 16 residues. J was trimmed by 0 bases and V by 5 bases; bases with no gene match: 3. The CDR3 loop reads CASSLGTSGSYNEQFF. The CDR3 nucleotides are TGTGCCAGTAGTCTGGGGACTAGCGGCTCCTACAATGAGCAGTTCTTC.

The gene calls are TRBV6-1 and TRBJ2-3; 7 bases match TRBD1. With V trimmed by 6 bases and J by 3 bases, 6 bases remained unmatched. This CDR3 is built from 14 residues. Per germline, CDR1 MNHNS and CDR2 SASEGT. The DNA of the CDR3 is TGTGCCAGCAGCCTACGACAGGGAACAGATACGCAGTATTTT. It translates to CASSLRQGTDTQYF.

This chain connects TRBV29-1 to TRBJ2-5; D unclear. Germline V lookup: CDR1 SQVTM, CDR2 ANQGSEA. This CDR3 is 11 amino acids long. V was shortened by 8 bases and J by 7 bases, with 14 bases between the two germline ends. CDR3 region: CSTKTPPTQYF. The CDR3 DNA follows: TGCAGCACCAAGACACCGCCGACCCAGTACTTC.

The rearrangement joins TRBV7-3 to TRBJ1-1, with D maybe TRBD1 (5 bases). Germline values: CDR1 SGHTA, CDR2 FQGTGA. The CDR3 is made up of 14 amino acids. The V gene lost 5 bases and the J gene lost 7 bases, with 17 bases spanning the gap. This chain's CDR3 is CASSLLGGAGEAFF. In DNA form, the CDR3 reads TGTGCCAGCAGCCTCCTCGGCGGGGCAGGTGAAGCTTTCTTT.

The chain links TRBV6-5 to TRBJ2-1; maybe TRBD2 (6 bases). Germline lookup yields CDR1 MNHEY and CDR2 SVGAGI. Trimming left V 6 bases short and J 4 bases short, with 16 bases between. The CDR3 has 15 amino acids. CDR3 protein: CASSEISGPYNEQFF. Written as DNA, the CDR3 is TGTGCCAGCAGCGAAATTAGCGGACCGTACAATGAGCAGTTCTTC.

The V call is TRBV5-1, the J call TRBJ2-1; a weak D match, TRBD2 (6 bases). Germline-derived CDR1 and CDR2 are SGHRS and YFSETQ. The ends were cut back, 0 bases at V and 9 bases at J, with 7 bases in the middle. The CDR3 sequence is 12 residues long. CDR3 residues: CASSLEAGEQFF. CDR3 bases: TGCGCCAGCAGCTTGGAAGCGGGTGAGCAGTTCTTC.

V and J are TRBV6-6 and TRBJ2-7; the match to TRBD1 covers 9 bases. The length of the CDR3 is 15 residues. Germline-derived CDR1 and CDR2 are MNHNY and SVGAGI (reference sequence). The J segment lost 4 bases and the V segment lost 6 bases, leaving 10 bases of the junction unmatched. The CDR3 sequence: CASRVRGGQGYEQYF. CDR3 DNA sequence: TGTGCCAGCAGGGTGAGGGGGGGACAGGGATACGAGCAGTACTTC.

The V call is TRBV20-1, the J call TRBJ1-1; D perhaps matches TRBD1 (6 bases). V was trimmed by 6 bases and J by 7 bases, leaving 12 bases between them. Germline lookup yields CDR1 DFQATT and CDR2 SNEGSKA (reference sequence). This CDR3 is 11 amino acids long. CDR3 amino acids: CSARGPLEAFF. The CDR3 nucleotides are TGCAGTGCCCGGGGGCCCCTTGAAGCTTTCTTT.

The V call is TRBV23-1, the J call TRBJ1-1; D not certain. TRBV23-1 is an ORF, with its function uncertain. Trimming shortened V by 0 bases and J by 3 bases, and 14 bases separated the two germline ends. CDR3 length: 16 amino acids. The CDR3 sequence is CASSQSPGGVDTEAFF. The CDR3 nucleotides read TGCGCCAGCAGTCAATCCCCCGGTGGGGTCGACACTGAAGCTTTCTTT.

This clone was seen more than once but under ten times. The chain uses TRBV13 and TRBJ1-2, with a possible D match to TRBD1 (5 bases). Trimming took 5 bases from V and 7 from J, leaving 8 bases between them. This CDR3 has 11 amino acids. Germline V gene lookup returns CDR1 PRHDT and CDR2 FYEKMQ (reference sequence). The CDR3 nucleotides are TGTGCCAGCAGCAACAGGATTGGCTACACCTTC. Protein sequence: CASSNRIGYTF. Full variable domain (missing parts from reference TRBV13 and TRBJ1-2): AAGVIQSPRHLIKEKRETATLKCYPIPRHDTVYWYQQGPGQDPQFLISFYEKMQSDKGSIPDRFSAQQFSDYHSELNMSSLELGDSALYFCASSNRIGYTFGSGTRLTVV.

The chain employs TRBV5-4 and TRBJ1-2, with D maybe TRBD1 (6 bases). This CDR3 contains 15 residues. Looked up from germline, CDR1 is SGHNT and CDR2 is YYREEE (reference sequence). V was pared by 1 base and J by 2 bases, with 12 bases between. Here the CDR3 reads CASSLSGGRNYGYTF. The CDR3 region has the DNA TGTGCCAGCAGCTTGTCGGGGGGCCGAAACTATGGCTACACCTTC.

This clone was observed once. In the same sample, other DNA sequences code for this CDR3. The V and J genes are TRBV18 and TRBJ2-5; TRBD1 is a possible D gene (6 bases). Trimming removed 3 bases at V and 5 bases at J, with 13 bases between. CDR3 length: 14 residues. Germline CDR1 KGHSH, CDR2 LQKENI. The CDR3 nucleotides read TGTGCCAGCTCACCGTTGGCAGGGGTGGAGACCCAGTACTTC. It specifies CASSPLAGVETQYF.

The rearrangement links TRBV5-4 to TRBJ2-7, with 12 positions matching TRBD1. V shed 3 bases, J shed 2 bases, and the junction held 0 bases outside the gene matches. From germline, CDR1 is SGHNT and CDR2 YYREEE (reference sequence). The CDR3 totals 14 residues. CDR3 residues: CASSWDRGPYEQYF. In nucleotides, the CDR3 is TGTGCCAGCAGCTGGGACAGGGGGCCCTACGAGCAGTACTTC.

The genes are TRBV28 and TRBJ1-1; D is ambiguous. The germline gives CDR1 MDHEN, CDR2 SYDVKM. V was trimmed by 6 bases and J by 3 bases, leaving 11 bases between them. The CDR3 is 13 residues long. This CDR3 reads CASRATDYTEAFF. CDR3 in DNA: TGTGCCAGCAGGGCCACGGACTACACTGAAGCTTTCTTT.

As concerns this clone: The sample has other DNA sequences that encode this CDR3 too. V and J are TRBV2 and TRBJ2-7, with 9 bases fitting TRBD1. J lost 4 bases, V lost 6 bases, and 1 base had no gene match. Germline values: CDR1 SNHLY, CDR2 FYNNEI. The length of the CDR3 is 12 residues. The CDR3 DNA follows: TGTGCCAGCAGGACAGGGGGGTACGAGCAGTACTTC. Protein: CASRTGGYEQYF.

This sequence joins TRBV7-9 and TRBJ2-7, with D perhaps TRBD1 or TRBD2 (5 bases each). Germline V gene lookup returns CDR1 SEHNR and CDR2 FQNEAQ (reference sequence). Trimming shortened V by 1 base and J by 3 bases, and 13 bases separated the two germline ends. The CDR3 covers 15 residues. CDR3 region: CASSLGPGPIYEQYF. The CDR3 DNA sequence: TGTGCCAGCAGCTTAGGTCCGGGACCTATCTACGAGCAGTACTTC.

The CDR3 reads CASSRDSNQPQHF. In nucleotides, the CDR3 is TGTGCCAGCAGCCGGGATAGCAATCAGCCCCAGCATTTT. The chain links TRBV13 to TRBJ1-5; no firm D call. Germline CDR1 PRHDT, CDR2 FYEKMQ (reference sequence). V dropped 5 bases and J dropped 0 bases, with 5 bases sitting between them. CDR3 length: 13 amino acids.

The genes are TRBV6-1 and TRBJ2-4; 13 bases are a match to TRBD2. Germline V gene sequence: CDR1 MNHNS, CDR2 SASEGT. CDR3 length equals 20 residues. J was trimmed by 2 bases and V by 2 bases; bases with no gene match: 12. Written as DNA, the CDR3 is TGTGCCAGCAGTGAATCCCCACTAGCGGGAGGGCCGGTTTCCAAAAACATTCAGTACTTC. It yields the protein CASSESPLAGGPVSKNIQYF.

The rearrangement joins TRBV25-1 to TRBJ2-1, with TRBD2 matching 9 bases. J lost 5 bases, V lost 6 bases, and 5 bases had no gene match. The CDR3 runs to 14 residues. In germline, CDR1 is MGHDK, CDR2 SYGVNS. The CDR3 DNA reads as TGTGCCAGCAGGGATAGCGGGAGCAACAATGAGCAGTTCTTC. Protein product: CASRDSGSNNEQFF. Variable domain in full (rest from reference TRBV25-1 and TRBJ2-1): EADIYQTPRYLVIGTGKKITLECSQTMGHDKMYWYQQDPGMELHLIHYSYGVNSTEKGDLSSESTVSRIRTEHFPLTLESARPSHTSQYLCASRDSGSNNEQFFGPGTRLTVL.

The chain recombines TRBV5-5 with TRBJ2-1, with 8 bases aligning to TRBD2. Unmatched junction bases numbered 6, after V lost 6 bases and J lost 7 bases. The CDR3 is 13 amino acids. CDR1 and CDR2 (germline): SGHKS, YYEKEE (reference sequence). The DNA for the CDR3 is TGTGCCAGCACCCTTATAGCGGGAAATGAGCAGTTCTTC. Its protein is CASTLIAGNEQFF.

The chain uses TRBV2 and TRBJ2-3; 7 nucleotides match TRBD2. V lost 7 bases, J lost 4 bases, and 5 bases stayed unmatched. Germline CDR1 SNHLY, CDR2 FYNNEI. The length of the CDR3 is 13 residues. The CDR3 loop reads CASMRESADTQYF. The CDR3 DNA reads TGTGCCAGCATGCGGGAGAGTGCAGATACGCAGTATTTT.